The 19 T cell receptor beta chains presented below share a single source sample, sequenced in a study of T cell responses to AZD1222 COVID-19 vaccine. Sequencing was performed with immunoSEQ multiplex PCR; in TCRdb, only in-frame clones are kept and a portion is missing. This table holds approximately 130,000 clones, approximately 80% found once. The sequences come from peripheral blood, collected 28 days after the second AZD1222 dose. The receptor source for this set is an adult who received the AZD1222 COVID-19 vaccine.

This chain connects TRBV19 to TRBJ1-1; tentative D call: TRBD1 (5 bases). This CDR3 comprises 14 residues. The germline V gene has CDR1 LNHDA and CDR2 SQIVND (reference sequence). Between the trimmed V and J ends, which lost 5 bases and 3 bases, there was a span of 13 bases. In DNA form, the CDR3 reads TGTGCCAGTAGTTGGGAGGGGTCGGACACTGAAGCTTTCTTT. Its protein is CASSWEGSDTEAFF.

CDR3 in DNA: TGTGCCAGCAGTTTGGCTGGAAACACCATATATTTT. Translating it yields CASSLAGNTIYF. This chain joins TRBV28 and TRBJ1-3, with D unresolved. The CDR3 has 12 amino acids. Per the germline V gene, CDR1 is MDHEN and CDR2 is SYDVKM. Trimming shortened V by 3 bases and J by 2 bases, and 2 bases separated the two germline ends.

This sequence joins TRBV10-1 and TRBJ2-7; D is uncertain. The CDR3 sequence is 12 residues long. Trimming took 4 bases from V and 6 from J, leaving 10 bases between them. The germline CDR1 and CDR2 sequences are WNHNN and SYGVQD (reference sequence). CDR3 sequence (DNA): TGCGCCAGCAGTGCGTCAGGTACCGAGCAGTACTTC. Its translation: CASSASGTEQYF.

This rearrangement joins TRBV25-1 to TRBJ2-6; D gene ambiguous. CDR3 size: 14 residues. Trimming left V 3 bases short and J 4 bases short, with 7 bases between. CDR1 is MGHDK, CDR2 SYGVNS, per germline. DNA for the CDR3: TGTGCCAGCAGTGATTTTACCGGGGCCAACGTCCTGACTTTC. Translation gives CASSDFTGANVLTF.

This chain uses TRBV3-1 (or the pseudogene TRBV3-2) with TRBJ2-5; D unresolved. Germline V gives CDR1 LGHDT, CDR2 YNNKEL (reference sequence). Trimming cost V 3 bases and J 1 base, with 9 bases left between them. CDR3 length equals 14 residues. CDR3: CASSHTPPQETQYF. The CDR3, as DNA: TGTGCCAGCAGCCATACCCCACCCCAAGAGACCCAGTACTTC.

The sample holds one count of this clone. The V call is TRBV7-2, the J call TRBJ2-2; 14 nucleotides match TRBD2. After removal of 1 base from V and 7 bases from J, the junction contained 5 bases not matched to a gene. The length of the CDR3 is 17 residues. CDR1 SGHTA and CDR2 FQGNSA come from the germline V gene. The CDR3 loop is CASSLGGLAGGSGELFF. In DNA, the CDR3 is TGTGCCAGCAGCTTAGGTGGACTAGCGGGGGGTAGCGGGGAGCTGTTTTTT.

The V and J genes are TRBV5-4 and TRBJ1-1; 9 positions agree with TRBD1. Looked up from germline, CDR1 is SGHNT and CDR2 is YYREEE (reference sequence). Losses at the gene ends were 6 bases for V and 3 bases for J; bases not matched to a gene: 18. The CDR3 totals 18 residues. The CDR3 sequence is CASTIYTGTRTGDTEAFF. The CDR3 region has the DNA TGTGCCAGCACCATTTATACGGGGACGAGGACAGGGGACACTGAAGCTTTCTTT. Full variable domain (remainder filled in from reference TRBV5-4 and TRBJ1-1): ETGVTQSPTHLIKTRGQQVTLRCSSQSGHNTVSWYQQALGQGPQFIFQYYREEENGRGNFPPRFSGLQFPNYSSELNVNALELDDSALYLCASTIYTGTRTGDTEAFFGQGTRLTVV.

The chain uses TRBV20-1 and TRBJ2-3; the D is unclear. The CDR3 runs 10 residues. Germline-derived CDR1 and CDR2 are DFQATT and SNEGSKA (reference sequence). Trimming left V 0 bases short and J 8 bases short, with 3 bases between. The CDR3 DNA follows: TGCAGTGCTAGAGATGTTACGCAGTATTTT. It codes for CSARDVTQYF.

This chain links TRBV7-2 with TRBJ1-1; D call uncertain. Deletions cut 5 bases from V and 4 bases from J, with 17 bases between. CDR1 and CDR2 (germline): SGHTA, FQGNSA. This CDR3 contains 15 residues. DNA of the CDR3: TGTGCCAGCAGCAAGGAATGGGGTGGAGGCACTGAAGCTTTCTTT. Amino acid sequence: CASSKEWGGGTEAFF.

This chain joins TRBV30 and TRBJ1-1, with D perhaps matching TRBD1 (6 bases). V was cut by 4 bases and J by 6 bases, with 12 bases left in between. This CDR3 has 12 residues. CDR1 GTSNPN and CDR2 SVGIG come from the germline V gene (reference sequence). CDR3 in DNA: TGTGCCTGGACTAGGGAGGGGGCTGAAGCTTTCTTT. Residues: CAWTREGAEAFF.

The chain combines TRBV2 with TRBJ2-7, with 7 positions matching TRBD1. V shed 7 bases, J shed 5 bases, and the junction held 11 bases outside the gene matches. This CDR3 comprises 14 residues. Per germline, CDR1 SNHLY and CDR2 FYNNEI. The CDR3 nucleotides read TGTGCCAGCACCTTGACAGGGCTTGCCGACGAGCAGTACTTC. It translates to CASTLTGLADEQYF.

V and J are TRBV27 and TRBJ2-7; maybe TRBD1 (6 bases). This CDR3 contains 13 residues. The germline V gene encodes CDR1 MNHEY and CDR2 SMNVEV (reference sequence). The ends were cut back, 8 bases at V and 4 bases at J, with 15 bases in the middle. The DNA of the CDR3 is TGTGCCAGCTGGAATACAGGGATTTACGAGCAGTACTTC. Protein product: CASWNTGIYEQYF.

The gene calls are TRBV10-1 and TRBJ2-1; maybe TRBD1 (6 bases). CDR3 size: 16 residues. Germline V CDR1 and CDR2: WNHNN, SYGVQD (reference sequence). Trimming removed 6 bases at V and 0 bases at J, with 15 bases between. The CDR3 loop reads CASSLTRTASYNEQFF. The CDR3 nucleotides read TGCGCCAGCAGCCTGACCCGGACAGCCTCCTACAATGAGCAGTTCTTC.

This clone has just one count. The J gene is TRBJ1-2, the V gene TRBV4-3, with D perhaps matching TRBD1 (6 bases). CDR3 length: 16 amino acids. The germline V and J ends were trimmed by 1 base and 4 bases, with 16 bases remaining between them. From germline, CDR1 is LGHNA and CDR2 YSLEER. The CDR3 coding sequence is TGCGCCAGCAGCCAAGGAGGAGGGGGACCACTCTATGGCTACACCTTC. Its protein is CASSQGGGGPLYGYTF.

The rearrangement uses TRBV4-3 and TRBJ2-1, with 9 bases aligning to TRBD2. V gave up 0 bases and J gave up 6 bases; unmatched junction bases: 9. CDR3 length equals 17 residues. Germline V lookup: CDR1 LGHNA, CDR2 YSLEER. CDR3 in DNA: TGCGCCAGCAGCCAAGAGGGAGCGGGGGGTTATGGCAATGAGCAGTTCTTC. Translating gives CASSQEGAGGYGNEQFF.

J is TRBJ2-7 and V is TRBV7-8, with D uncertain. Between the trimmed V and J ends, which lost 1 base and 0 bases, there was a span of 7 bases. CDR3 length equals 14 residues. The V gene's germline CDR1 is SGHVS and CDR2 FQNEAQ. The CDR3 DNA is TGTGCCAGCAGCTTAGGGGGTTTCTCCTACGAGCAGTACTTC. Translation gives CASSLGGFSYEQYF.

This chain connects TRBV12-3 or TRBV12-4 to TRBJ2-2; 7 bases align to TRBD2. This CDR3 spans 12 amino acids. V gave up 5 bases and J gave up 9 bases; unmatched junction bases: 3. In nucleotides, the CDR3 is TGTGCCAGCAGTAATAGCGGGCGGGAGCTGTTTTTT. Translation: CASSNSGRELFF.

The chain employs TRBV5-4 and TRBJ1-5, with 8 bases that match TRBD1. This CDR3 spans 16 amino acids. Germline V gene sequence: CDR1 SGHNT, CDR2 YYREEE (reference sequence). V was pared by 0 bases and J by 2 bases, with 4 bases of the junction left unmatched. The CDR3 DNA reads as TGTGCCAGCAGCTTGGGGGGACAGGCGGGCAATCAGCCCCAGCATTTT. Residues: CASSLGGQAGNQPQHF.

The gene calls are TRBV7-6 and TRBJ2-3, with TRBD2 matching over 14 bases. Germline values: CDR1 SGHVS, CDR2 FNYEAQ. V gave up 6 bases and J gave up 3 bases; unmatched junction bases: 5. The CDR3 runs 16 residues. The CDR3 region is CASRRLAGGATDTQYF. CDR3 nucleotides: TGTGCCAGCAGGCGACTAGCGGGGGGGGCGACAGATACGCAGTATTTT.